These T cell receptor beta chains were read from a single sample in a study of cytomegalovirus exposure and HLA in healthy donors. Measured with immunoSEQ multiplex PCR; TCRdb has only the in-frame clones, and not every one. Among 250,000 to 300,000 clones listed, 70% to 90% were seen once. The sequenced sample was PBMCs. The receptors originated from a woman between 18 and 30 years old in good health and CMV-seronegative. The CDR3 runs from the conserved cysteine through the conserved F or W. A D gene is named only where the DNA matches it firmly. Size is stated for part of the rows, as once, few or many counts, or as a class when the clone is expanded.

j_call v_call d_call clone_size cdr3_aa cdr3_nt
TRBJ1-1 TRBV18 TRBD1 NA CASSMLQGGDTEAFF TGTGCCAGCTCAATGTTACAGGGGGGGGACACTGAAGCTTTCTTT
TRBJ1-1 TRBV6-1 NA NA CASSEQGLNTEAFF TGTGCCAGCAGTGAACAGGGGCTGAACACTGAAGCTTTCTTT
TRBJ2-3 TRBV28 NA few CASSFEGADTQYF TGTGCCAGCAGTTTCGAAGGGGCCGATACGCAGTATTTT
TRBJ2-7 TRBV19 NA NA CASSIQGSSYEQYF TGTGCCAGTAGTATCCAGGGGAGCTCCTACGAGCAGTACTTC
TRBJ1-2 TRBV19 NA NA CASSALTGGGYGYTF TGTGCCAGTAGTGCCCTGACGGGGGGTGGTTATGGCTACACCTTC
TRBJ2-7 TRBV18 TRBD2 NA CASSPSTSGGYEQYF TGTGCCAGCTCGCCATCGACTAGCGGGGGCTACGAGCAGTACTTC
TRBJ1-1 TRBV9 NA NA CASSVAGALNTEAFF TGTGCCAGCAGCGTGGCAGGGGCCCTGAACACTGAAGCTTTCTTT
TRBJ1-1 TRBV11-2 NA NA CASSLASVGRWVNTEAFF TGTGCCAGCAGCTTAGCTTCCGTCGGCAGGTGGGTGAACACTGAAGCTTTCTTT
TRBJ2-3 TRBV19 TRBD2 NA CASSAGRDYLRADTQYF TGTGCCAGTAGTGCAGGGAGGGACTATTTAAGAGCAGATACGCAGTATTTT
TRBJ2-2 TRBV6-5 NA few CASSRRISGELFF TGTGCCAGCAGTCGGAGAATTTCCGGGGAGCTGTTTTTT
TRBJ1-1 TRBV4-3 NA NA CASSRSVNTEAFF TGCGCCAGCAGCCGGTCAGTGAACACTGAAGCTTTCTTT
TRBJ1-2 TRBV6-5 NA NA CASSYEGRVDYGYTF TGTGCCAGCAGTTACGAGGGCCGTGTGGACTATGGCTACACCTTC
TRBJ2-5 TRBV5-1 NA NA CASSEGKGHGVQETQYF TGCGCCAGCAGCGAGGGCAAGGGCCATGGAGTACAAGAGACCCAGTACTTC
TRBJ2-3 TRBV2 NA NA CASSDGGSTDTQYF TGTGCCAGCAGTGATGGGGGGAGCACAGATACGCAGTATTTT
TRBJ1-4 TRBV30 NA NA CAWSRTEGNEKLFF TGTGCCTGGAGTCGAACAGAGGGTAATGAAAAACTGTTTTTT
TRBJ1-2 TRBV2 TRBD1 NA CASSELQGANYGYTF TGTGCCAGCAGTGAATTACAGGGGGCGAATTATGGCTACACCTTC
TRBJ1-2 TRBV6-5 NA NA CASSLNYGYTF TGTGCCAGTTCCTTAAACTATGGCTACACCTTC
TRBJ2-2 TRBV18 TRBD1 NA CASSPRTGNTGELFF TGTGCCAGCTCACCCCGGACAGGGAACACCGGGGAGCTGTTTTTT
TRBJ2-5 TRBV5-6 NA once CASSPSGTTETQYF TGTGCCAGCAGCCCTTCCGGGACAACGGAGACCCAGTACTTC
TRBJ2-5 TRBV5-6 TRBD1 NA CASSRRTGLETQYF TGTGCCAGCAGCCGACGGACAGGTCTGGAGACCCAGTACTTC
TRBJ1-2 TRBV6-4 TRBD1 once CASSENPRGVYGYTF TGTGCCAGCAGTGAGAATCCCAGGGGGGTCTATGGCTACACCTTC
TRBJ2-3 TRBV10-2 NA NA CASRKDAGSTDTQYF TGCGCCAGCAGGAAGGACGCAGGGTCCACAGATACGCAGTATTTT
TRBJ2-7 TRBV6-1 NA NA CASVETNTLYEQYF TGTGCCAGCGTCGAGACTAATACCCTCTACGAGCAGTACTTC
TRBJ1-1 TRBV7-9 TRBD1 NA CASSSLSQGADTEAFF TGTGCCAGCAGCTCTCTCTCACAGGGGGCGGACACTGAAGCTTTCTTT
TRBJ2-7 TRBV7-9 TRBD1 NA CASSSADRGREQYF TGTGCCAGCAGCTCAGCTGACAGGGGGCGGGAGCAGTACTTC
TRBJ1-5 TRBV7-6 TRBD1 NA CASSTNSGTGNLQPQHF TGTGCCAGCAGTACCAACTCCGGGACAGGGAATCTTCAGCCCCAGCATTTT
TRBJ2-3 TRBV7-3 NA NA CASTAGDPTDTQYF TGTGCCAGCACGGCAGGCGACCCCACAGATACGCAGTATTTT
TRBJ1-3 TRBV30 TRBD1 NA CAWSVGTGGNGNTIYF TGTGCCTGGAGTGTAGGCACAGGGGGAAATGGAAACACCATATATTTT
TRBJ2-7 TRBV27 NA NA CASSLFPQTGLIYEQYF TGTGCCAGCAGTTTATTCCCTCAAACAGGGCTTATCTACGAGCAGTACTTC
TRBJ1-1 TRBV4-3 NA NA CASSQDSVGVIAEAFF TGCGCCAGCAGCCAAGATTCGGTGGGAGTGATCGCTGAAGCTTTCTTT
TRBJ2-1 TRBV4-1 TRBD2 NA CASRTSGSNEQFF TGCGCCAGCCGTACTAGCGGGAGCAATGAGCAGTTCTTC
TRBJ2-7 TRBV28 NA NA CASSPTQGRGSYEQYF TGTGCCAGCAGTCCTACTCAGGGAAGAGGCTCCTACGAGCAGTACTTC
TRBJ1-2 TRBV27 TRBD1 few CAAGGIEYGYTF TGTGCCGCAGGGGGGATCGAGTACGGCTACACCTTC
TRBJ2-1 TRBV30 NA few CAWSVIQDYEQFF TGTGCCTGGAGTGTAATCCAAGACTATGAGCAGTTCTTC
TRBJ2-2 TRBV5-6 TRBD1 NA CASSLRTGANTGELFF TGTGCCAGCAGCTTACGGACAGGGGCGAACACCGGGGAGCTGTTTTTT
TRBJ2-7 TRBV5-1 TRBD2 NA CASGSGRAGYEQYF TGCGCCAGCGGAAGCGGGAGGGCCGGCTACGAGCAGTACTTC
TRBJ1-2 TRBV6-5 NA NA CASSYSRPFDYGYTF TGTGCCAGCAGTTACTCGCGGCCCTTCGACTATGGCTACACCTTC
TRBJ2-3 TRBV7-2 NA NA CASRLRQGTDTQYF TGTGCCAGCAGGCTTCGACAGGGCACAGATACGCAGTATTTT
TRBJ1-1 TRBV6-6 TRBD1 NA CASSGQGDGTEAFF TGTGCCAGCAGTGGACAGGGGGACGGCACTGAAGCTTTCTTT
TRBJ2-3 TRBV19 TRBD2 NA CASSFLGGGGLAVSPPQYF TGTGCCAGTAGTTTCCTGGGGGGTGGTGGACTAGCGGTTTCACCCCCGCAGTATTTT
TRBJ2-2 TRBV11-2 TRBD2 few CACHGLAAGELFF TGTGCCTGCCACGGACTAGCGGCCGGGGAGCTGTTTTTT
TRBJ2-7 TRBV6-6 NA NA CASSNRFYYEQYF TGTGCCAGCTCAAACAGGTTTTACTACGAGCAGTACTTC
TRBJ1-5 TRBV5-1 NA NA CASSRGEGNQPQHF TGCGCCAGCAGTCGGGGGGAGGGCAATCAGCCCCAGCATTTT
TRBJ2-7 TRBV5-4 NA NA CASSLFIGQREQYF TGTGCCAGCAGCTTGTTTATTGGCCAGCGCGAGCAGTACTTC
TRBJ2-7 TRBV5-4 TRBD1 NA CASSYAGTGVSYEQYF TGTGCCAGCAGCTACGCCGGGACAGGAGTCTCCTACGAGCAGTACTTC
TRBJ1-4 TRBV6-5 TRBD1 NA CASSYSTTGQSEKLFF TGTGCCAGCAGTTACTCAACGACAGGGCAGAGCGAAAAACTGTTTTTT
TRBJ1-2 TRBV30 NA NA CAWSVPAGDNYGYTF TGTGCCTGGAGTGTACCGGCAGGGGATAACTATGGCTACACCTTC
TRBJ1-1 TRBV4-1 NA NA CASSPLGGLNTEAFF TGCGCCAGCAGCCCACTGGGGGGGCTGAACACTGAAGCTTTCTTT
TRBJ2-5 TRBV5-1 TRBD2 once CASSLGRTSGRETQYF TGCGCCAGCAGCTTGGGTCGGACTAGCGGGAGAGAGACCCAGTACTTC
TRBJ1-4 TRBV7-8 TRBD1 NA CASNGGTGREKLFF TGTGCCAGCAACGGAGGGACAGGGCGGGAAAAACTGTTTTTT
TRBJ2-3 TRBV30 TRBD2 NA CAWSALLPGLAGSMGTQYF TGTGCCTGGAGTGCCCTTCTCCCGGGACTAGCGGGGAGTATGGGTACGCAGTATTTT
TRBJ1-2 TRBV7-2 TRBD1 NA CASSLRTGTNYGYTF TGTGCCAGCAGCCTTAGGACAGGGACCAACTATGGCTACACCTTC
TRBJ2-3 TRBV20-1 TRBD1 NA CSGYRGDTQYF TGCAGTGGTTACAGGGGAGATACGCAGTATTTT